These 26 T cell receptor beta chains share one sample of origin, sequenced in a study of Tregs in tolerant kidney transplant recipients. Sequencing used immunoSEQ multiplex PCR; TCRdb keeps in-frame clones, though not all of them. The table records about 110,000 clones, 90% of them present only once. The sequences come from CD4+ T cells from blood, collected before the transplant. The origin of the receptors is a human donor who received a combined kidney and bone marrow transplant.

The CDR3: CASSPGGWYASTDTQYF. The CDR3 coding sequence is TGTGCCAGCAGCCCCGGGGGGTGGTATGCTAGCACAGATACGCAGTATTTT. The chain combines TRBV28 with TRBJ2-3; 7 nucleotides agree with TRBD2. Germline V lookup: CDR1 MDHEN, CDR2 SYDVKM. The junction had 12 bases not matched to a gene; V was cut back by 6 bases and J by 0 bases. The CDR3 length is 17 residues.

In this sample, this clone turned up once. The chain joins TRBV28 to TRBJ2-7; 7 bases fit TRBD1. Germline-derived CDR1 and CDR2 are MDHEN and SYDVKM. The CDR3 has 15 residues. J gave up 2 bases and V 4 bases, and 8 bases lay outside the gene matches. CDR3 in amino acids: CASSSGQLGAYEQYF. The CDR3 DNA reads as TGTGCCAGCAGTTCGGGACAGTTGGGAGCCTACGAGCAGTACTTC.

This rearrangement joins TRBV7-2 to TRBJ2-7, with D perhaps matching TRBD1 (6 bases). The germline CDR1 and CDR2 sequences are SGHTA and FQGNSA. The CDR3 covers 16 residues. The ends were cut back, 5 bases at V and 3 bases at J, with 20 bases in the middle. The CDR3 here is CASSLVSGAKFYEQYF. CDR3 sequence (DNA): TGTGCCAGCAGCCTCGTGTCAGGGGCGAAATTCTACGAGCAGTACTTC.

The chain is built from TRBV7-9 and TRBJ2-7, with D possibly being TRBD2 (6 bases). V lost 0 bases, J lost 2 bases, and 8 bases lay in between. This CDR3 spans 14 amino acids. CDR1 is SEHNR and CDR2 is FQNEAQ in the germline V gene (reference sequence). CDR3 nucleotides: TGTGCCAGCAGCTTAGCCGGGAGCACCTACGAGCAGTACTTC. Amino acid sequence: CASSLAGSTYEQYF.

This chain connects TRBV5-1 to TRBJ2-7; D not certain. V was trimmed by 0 bases and J by 0 bases, leaving 7 bases between them. CDR1 is SGHRS and CDR2 is YFSETQ in the germline V gene. This CDR3 region has 14 residues. CDR3 in DNA: TGCGCCAGCAGCTTGGGGGCGAACTCCTACGAGCAGTACTTC. It translates to CASSLGANSYEQYF.

The rearrangement links TRBV7-9 to TRBJ2-5, with D tentatively TRBD1 (6 bases). Trimming pared 6 bases from V and 1 base from J, leaving 27 bases between. CDR1 SEHNR and CDR2 FQNEAQ come from the germline V gene (reference sequence). CDR3 length equals 19 residues. Here the CDR3 DNA reads TGTGCCAGCAGTCATATCCCCCCCCGCAGGGGCGCGGCCCAAGAGACCCAGTACTTC. It is translated as CASSHIPPRRGAAQETQYF.

J is TRBJ2-3 and V is TRBV7-9, with 7 nucleotides matching TRBD2. The CDR3 has 15 amino acids. Losses at the gene ends were 5 bases for V and 2 bases for J; bases not matched to a gene: 7. CDR1 SEHNR and CDR2 FQNEAQ come from the germline V gene (reference sequence). The CDR3 coding sequence is TGTGCCAGCAGCGTTAGCGGGCGAGACACAGATACGCAGTATTTT. It codes for CASSVSGRDTDTQYF. Supplemented by reference TRBV7-9 and TRBJ2-3, the full variable domain reads DTGVSQNPRHKITKRGQNVTFRCDPISEHNRLYWYRQTLGQGPEFLTYFQNEAQLEKSRLLSDRFSAERPKGSFSTLEIQRTEQGDSAMYLCASSVSGRDTDTQYFGPGTRLTVL.

V usage is TRBV30 and J usage is TRBJ1-1; D gene unclear. The CDR3 has 15 residues. Germline CDR1 and CDR2: GTSNPN and SVGIG (reference sequence). V gave up 3 bases and J gave up 3 bases, with 17 bases separating them. The CDR3 bases are TGTGCCTGGAGCCTGCCGGGGAGAAGGGACACTGAAGCTTTCTTT. It codes for CAWSLPGRRDTEAFF.

The V and J genes are TRBV19 and TRBJ2-1; 10 bases map to TRBD2. After removal of 3 bases from V and 4 bases from J, the junction contained 9 bases not matched to a gene. This CDR3 spans 17 amino acids. Germline CDR1 and CDR2: LNHDA and SQIVND (reference sequence). CDR3 sequence reads: CASSINRASGGYNEQFF. CDR3 nucleotides: TGTGCCAGTAGTATCAATAGGGCTAGCGGGGGATACAATGAGCAGTTCTTC.

This chain uses TRBV5-5 with TRBJ1-4; D might be TRBD1 (6 bases). The CDR3 is 13 residues long. Germline V gene lookup returns CDR1 SGHKS and CDR2 YYEKEE (reference sequence). Trimming removed 4 bases from V and 4 bases from J, with 8 bases in between. The DNA for the CDR3 is TGTGCCAGCAGCGGGGGCGATAATGAAAAACTGTTTTTT. Protein product: CASSGGDNEKLFF.

This clone was detected a few times. The chain couples TRBV18 to TRBJ1-5; 8 bases align to TRBD1. This CDR3 is built from 15 residues. Trimming took 6 bases from V and 3 from J; bases not matched to a gene: 7. The V gene's germline CDR1 is KGHSH and CDR2 LQKENI. CDR3 loop: CASSASTGDNQPQHF. CDR3 coding DNA: TGTGCCAGCTCCGCCTCGACAGGGGACAATCAGCCCCAGCATTTT.

A single count supports this clone. The chain links TRBV19 to TRBJ1-4, with a possible D match to TRBD1 (5 bases). Trimming removed 6 bases at V and 5 bases at J, with 16 bases between. Germline V lookup: CDR1 LNHDA, CDR2 SQIVND (reference sequence). This CDR3 comprises 15 residues. DNA for the CDR3: TGTGCCAGTAGCCCTTTCCGGGACTTGAATGAAAAACTGTTTTTT. Translation: CASSPFRDLNEKLFF.

Only a few counts were recorded for this clone. In DNA form, the CDR3 reads TGTGCCAGCAGCTTGGACAGGGGGCGAGTCTACGAGCAGTACTTC. Amino acids: CASSLDRGRVYEQYF. The chain recombines TRBV5-5 with TRBJ2-7, with 9 bases matching TRBD1. The CDR3 is 15 amino acids. Germline V gene sequence: CDR1 SGHKS, CDR2 YYEKEE (reference sequence). Trimming took 0 bases from V and 3 from J; bases not matched to a gene: 4.

This chain joins TRBV6-5 and TRBJ1-2; 7 bases align to TRBD1. Per the germline V gene, CDR1 is MNHEY and CDR2 is SVGAGI. CDR3 length: 15 residues. The trim removed 6 bases at V and 7 bases at J, leaving 14 bases unmatched. CDR3 sequence: CASSWTGRSDVGYTF. The CDR3 DNA reads TGTGCCAGCAGCTGGACAGGCCGTTCAGATGTTGGCTACACCTTC.

This clone was recorded only once. This sequence joins TRBV6-1 and TRBJ1-2; D possibly corresponds to TRBD1 (5 bases). This CDR3 has 14 residues. CDR1 is MNHNS and CDR2 is SASEGT in the germline V gene. V was pared by 6 bases and J by 0 bases, with 11 bases between. CDR3 residues: CASRVTDSNYGYTF. The CDR3, as DNA: TGTGCCAGCAGGGTGACAGACTCTAACTATGGCTACACCTTC.

The rearrangement joins TRBV5-1 to TRBJ1-6; D is unresolved. Looked up from germline, CDR1 is SGHRS and CDR2 is YFSETQ. Trimming took 0 bases from V and 12 from J, leaving 10 bases between them. The CDR3 spans 13 residues. CDR3 sequence (DNA): TGCGCCAGCAGCTTGGTTGAAGCGGAACCCCTCCACTTT. This gives the protein CASSLVEAEPLHF.

The V gene is TRBV5-1, the J gene TRBJ1-1; D may be TRBD1 (5 bases). This CDR3 region has 15 residues. Germline assignment: CDR1 SGHRS and CDR2 YFSETQ. The V end lost 0 bases, the J end lost 11 bases, and 20 bases lay between the germline ends. The DNA for the CDR3 is TGCGCCAGCAGCTTGGTGCTAATGGGGGAGGGAAGGGCTTTCTTT. Protein product: CASSLVLMGEGRAFF.

V is TRBV5-1 and J is TRBJ2-2; the match to TRBD2 covers 10 bases. Germline V lookup: CDR1 SGHRS, CDR2 YFSETQ. CDR3 length equals 16 residues. J was trimmed by 1 base and V by 2 bases; bases with no gene match: 2. CDR3 loop: CASSLRLAGNTGELFF. CDR3 sequence (DNA): TGCGCCAGCAGCTTACGACTAGCGGGGAACACCGGGGAGCTGTTTTTT.

The chain is built from TRBV30 and TRBJ2-2, with 9 positions matching TRBD2. V shed 3 bases, J shed 6 bases, and the junction held 5 bases outside the gene matches. The length of the CDR3 is 14 residues. In germline, CDR1 is GTSNPN, CDR2 SVGIG (reference sequence). CDR3 sequence: CAWRGGRASGELFF. The DNA of the CDR3 is TGTGCCTGGAGAGGCGGGAGGGCATCCGGGGAGCTGTTTTTT.

The V and J genes are TRBV5-1 and TRBJ2-5; perhaps TRBD1 as D (6 bases). CDR1 and CDR2 (germline): SGHRS, YFSETQ. The V gene lost 0 bases and the J gene lost 5 bases, with 11 bases spanning the gap. The CDR3 totals 14 residues. For the CDR3, the DNA is TGCGCCAGCAGCTTGGCCACAGGGTTGGAGACCCAGTACTTC. Protein: CASSLATGLETQYF.

The V and J genes are TRBV18 and TRBJ2-5, with 10 bases identical to TRBD1. Germline lookup yields CDR1 KGHSH and CDR2 LQKENI. V trimming: 3 bases; J trimming: 5 bases; junction bases outside the gene matches: 9. There are 16 residues in the CDR3. The CDR3: CASSPLQPGQGETQYF. CDR3 in DNA: TGTGCCAGCTCACCTCTTCAGCCGGGACAGGGGGAGACCCAGTACTTC.

There are a few counts of this clone. V usage is TRBV10-3 and J usage is TRBJ1-5, with a weak D call TRBD1 (5 bases). Germline CDR1 ENHRY, CDR2 SYGVKD. Between the trimmed V and J ends, which lost 6 bases and 3 bases, there was a span of 12 bases. This CDR3 spans 14 amino acids. The CDR3 DNA is TGTGCCATCAGGGACGACAGATCCAATCAGCCCCAGCATTTT. This sequence encodes CAIRDDRSNQPQHF.

The gene calls are TRBV6-5 and TRBJ2-7; D is perhaps TRBD1 (5 bases). CDR1 is MNHEY, CDR2 SVGAGI, per germline. This CDR3 has 12 amino acids. Trimming took off 5 bases at V and 4 bases at J, with 9 bases between the two ends. CDR3: CASSEPGYEQYF. The CDR3 nucleotides are TGTGCCAGCAGTGAACCAGGGTACGAGCAGTACTTC.

V is TRBV5-5 and J is TRBJ1-1; D remains unclear. V shed 3 bases and J shed 1 base, with 10 bases lying between them. The CDR3 loop spans 14 amino acids. Germline CDR1 is SGHKS and CDR2 is YYEKEE (reference sequence). The CDR3 bases are TGTGCCAGCAGCTCGCGTCACCAGAACACTGAAGCTTTCTTT. Its translation: CASSSRHQNTEAFF.

The V and J genes are TRBV5-1 and TRBJ2-3; TRBD2 aligns across 7 bases. The CDR3 is 14 amino acids. V trimming: 1 base; J trimming: 4 bases; junction bases outside the gene matches: 3. Germline CDR1 and CDR2: SGHRS and YFSETQ. CDR3 in DNA: TGCGCCAGCAGCTTGAATGCGGGGGCAGATACGCAGTATTTT. Its translation: CASSLNAGADTQYF. Complete variable domain (other parts from reference TRBV5-1 and TRBJ2-3): KAGVTQTPRYLIKTRGQQVTLSCSPISGHRSVSWYQQTPGQGLQFLFEYFSETQRNKGNFPGRFSGRQFSNSRSEMNVSTLELGDSALYLCASSLNAGADTQYFGPGTRLTVL.

The chain has TRBV28 and TRBJ2-7, with D possibly being TRBD2 (5 bases). CDR3 length equals 13 residues. CDR1 and CDR2 from the germline V gene are MDHEN and SYDVKM. V lost 6 bases to trimming and J lost 3 bases, with 12 bases between them. DNA for the CDR3: TGTGCCAGCAGCCGGAAACGGGGCTACGAGCAGTACTTC. It encodes CASSRKRGYEQYF.